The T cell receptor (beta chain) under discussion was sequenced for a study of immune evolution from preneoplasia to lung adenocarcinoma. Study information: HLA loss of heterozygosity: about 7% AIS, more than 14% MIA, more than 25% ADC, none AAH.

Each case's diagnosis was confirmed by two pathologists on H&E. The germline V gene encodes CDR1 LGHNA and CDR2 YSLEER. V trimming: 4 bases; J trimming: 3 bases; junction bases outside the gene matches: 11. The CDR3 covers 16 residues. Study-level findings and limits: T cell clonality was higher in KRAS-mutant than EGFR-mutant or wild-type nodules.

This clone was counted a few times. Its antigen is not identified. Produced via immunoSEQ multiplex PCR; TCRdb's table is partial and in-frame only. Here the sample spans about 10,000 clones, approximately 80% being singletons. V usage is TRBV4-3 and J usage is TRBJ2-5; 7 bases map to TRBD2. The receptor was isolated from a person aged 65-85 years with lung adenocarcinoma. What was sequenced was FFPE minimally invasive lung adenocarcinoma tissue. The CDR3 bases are TGCGCCAGCAGCCCCGGGGAGCGGGGCGTAAAAGAGACCCAGTACTTC. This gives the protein CASSPGERGVKETQYF.